One sample yielded the 22 T cell receptor beta chains listed below, sequenced in a study of shared clonotypes between healthy human individuals. Data came from immunoSEQ multiplex PCR; TCRdb stores just in-frame clones and leaves some out. The sample lists nearly 1 million clones, about three quarters occurring once. The sample was memory CD4+ T cells sorted from blood. Subset described: CD45RA-negative fraction. The receptors here all came from a man younger than 35 in good health.

The rearrangement links TRBV19 to TRBJ2-3, with D maybe TRBD2 (5 bases). This CDR3 has 15 amino acids. The V gene lost 3 bases and the J gene lost 0 bases, with 10 bases spanning the gap. Germline CDR1 and CDR2: LNHDA and SQIVND (reference sequence). The CDR3 nucleotides are TGTGCCAGTAGTATTCCGGGGTATAGCACAGATACGCAGTATTTT. It yields the protein CASSIPGYSTDTQYF.

This chain joins TRBV30 and TRBJ1-5; no definite D call. Per the germline V gene, CDR1 is GTSNPN and CDR2 is SVGIG (reference sequence). This CDR3 is built from 12 residues. V dropped 1 base and J dropped 5 bases, with 6 bases sitting between them. The CDR3 region is CAWSADYQPQHF. The CDR3 region has the DNA TGTGCCTGGAGTGCCGACTATCAGCCCCAGCATTTT. The variable domain in full, completed from reference TRBV30 and TRBJ1-5, reads SQTIHQWPATLVQPVGSPLSLECTVEGTSNPNLYWYRQAAGRGLQLLFYSVGIGQISSEVPQNLSASRPQDRQFILSSKKLLLSDSGFYLCAWSADYQPQHFGDGTRLSIL.

The V call is TRBV28, the J call TRBJ2-7, with D unresolved. Trimming took 4 bases from V and 4 from J, leaving 8 bases between them. Germline V gene lookup returns CDR1 MDHEN and CDR2 SYDVKM. The CDR3 has 12 residues. The CDR3 coding sequence is TGTGCCAGCAGTTCCGCTAAATACGAGCAGTACTTC. Protein sequence: CASSSAKYEQYF. The full variable domain, with the rest looked up from reference TRBV28 and TRBJ2-7, is DVKVTQSSRYLVKRTGEKVFLECVQDMDHENMFWYRQDPGLGLRLIYFSYDVKMKEKGDIPEGYSVSREKKERFSLILESASTNQTSMYLCASSSAKYEQYFGPGTRLTVT.

The chain combines TRBV9 with TRBJ1-1; D not resolved. Trimming removed 0 bases at V and 8 bases at J, with 17 bases between. From germline, CDR1 is SGDLS and CDR2 YYNGEE. The CDR3 extends over 15 amino acids. Here the CDR3 DNA reads TGTGCCAGCAGCGTAGATCCGGGAGGCGAGAGGGAAGCTTTCTTT. Translating gives CASSVDPGGEREAFF.

The chain is built from TRBV5-1 and TRBJ2-1; 8 bases are shared with TRBD2. V lost 4 bases, J lost 5 bases, and 8 bases stayed unmatched. The CDR3 loop spans 15 amino acids. From germline, CDR1 is SGHRS and CDR2 YFSETQ. The CDR3 loop is CASSRLTSGHNEQFF. The CDR3 nucleotides read TGCGCCAGCAGCCGGTTAACTAGCGGCCACAATGAGCAGTTCTTC.

A few counts support this clone. CDR3 sequence reads: CASRGFFEYSNQPQHF. The DNA for the CDR3 is TGTGCCAGCAGGGGGTTTTTCGAATATAGCAATCAGCCCCAGCATTTT. This chain connects TRBV28 to TRBJ1-5; D is unclear. The germline CDR1 and CDR2 sequences are MDHEN and SYDVKM. The V and J ends lost 6 bases and 0 bases respectively, with 15 bases between them. The CDR3 consists of 16 residues.

The V call is TRBV15, the J call TRBJ2-2; D gene ambiguous. V was cut by 3 bases and J by 0 bases, with 11 bases left in between. The germline V gene has CDR1 LNHNV and CDR2 YYDKDF (reference sequence). The CDR3 extends over 16 amino acids. CDR3 loop: CATSRDLGANTGELFF. CDR3 nucleotide sequence: TGTGCCACCAGCAGGGACCTGGGCGCGAACACCGGGGAGCTGTTTTTT.

This clone was picked up many times. The chain recombines TRBV6-5 with TRBJ2-1; TRBD2 aligns across 10 bases. CDR1 MNHEY and CDR2 SVGAGI come from the germline V gene. V trimming: 5 bases; J trimming: 7 bases; junction bases outside the gene matches: 5. This CDR3 has 14 residues. For the CDR3, the DNA is TGTGCCAGCAGTAAGAGCGGGGGGGCGAATGAGCAGTTCTTC. This codes for CASSKSGGANEQFF.

The chain links TRBV18 to TRBJ1-5, with 7 positions matching TRBD1. The CDR3 is 15 amino acids. Germline V CDR1 and CDR2: KGHSH, LQKENI. With V trimmed by 3 bases and J by 2 bases, 4 bases remained unmatched. CDR3 bases: TGTGCCAGCTCACCGTCGACAGGGCGCAATCAGCCCCAGCATTTT. Translating gives CASSPSTGRNQPQHF. Filled out from reference TRBV18 and TRBJ1-5, the complete variable domain reads NAGVMQNPRHLVRRRGQEARLRCSPMKGHSHVYWYRQLPEEGLKFMVYLQKENIIDESGMPKERFSAEFPKEGPSILRIQQVVRGDSAAYFCASSPSTGRNQPQHFGDGTRLSIL.

The chain combines TRBV29-1 with TRBJ1-2, with TRBD1 identical over 7 bases. The CDR3 covers 13 residues. V lost 3 bases to trimming and J lost 4 bases; unmatched junction nucleotides: 5. CDR1 is SQVTM and CDR2 is ANQGSEA in the germline V gene. The CDR3 DNA is TGCAGCGTTGATACAGGGGTGGGCTATGGCTACACCTTC. It specifies CSVDTGVGYGYTF.

This chain links TRBV6-5 with TRBJ1-4; perhaps TRBD1 as D (5 bases). With 0 bases removed from V and 8 bases from J, the gap between germline ends came to 13 bases. Germline V gene lookup returns CDR1 MNHEY and CDR2 SVGAGI. This CDR3 has 15 residues. The CDR3 spells CASSYSRGSAEKLFF. CDR3 bases: TGTGCCAGCAGTTACTCGAGGGGCTCAGCAGAAAAACTGTTTTTT.

The rearrangement links TRBV19 to TRBJ1-1; 8 bases match TRBD1. The germline gives CDR1 LNHDA, CDR2 SQIVND (reference sequence). The CDR3 has 17 amino acids. The V and J ends lost 4 bases and 5 bases, in that order; junction bases with no gene match: 15. CDR3: CASSTAPGRGRGTEAFF. The DNA of the CDR3 is TGTGCCAGTAGTACCGCCCCCGGCAGGGGGCGTGGGACTGAAGCTTTCTTT.

The chain couples TRBV28 to TRBJ2-5; 7 positions agree with TRBD1. The CDR3 spans 17 residues. The V and J ends lost 8 bases and 5 bases, in that order; junction bases with no gene match: 20. The germline gives CDR1 MDHEN, CDR2 SYDVKM. The chain's CDR3 is CASVPPARTGRRETQYF. The CDR3 nucleotides read TGTGCCAGCGTTCCCCCGGCCCGGACAGGCCGGCGGGAGACCCAGTACTTC.

V gene TRBV9 combines with J gene TRBJ2-3; D might be TRBD1 (7 bases). The germline V and J ends were trimmed by 0 bases and 5 bases, with 10 bases remaining between them. The germline V gene encodes CDR1 SGDLS and CDR2 YYNGEE. The CDR3 spans 14 residues. The DNA for the CDR3 is TGTGCCAGCAGCGTAGGTCAGGGGGGAGATACGCAGTATTTT. Protein sequence: CASSVGQGGDTQYF.

The chain recombines TRBV28 with TRBJ2-7; maybe TRBD2 (6 bases). There are 15 residues in the CDR3. Trimming shortened V by 3 bases and J by 6 bases, and 18 bases separated the two germline ends. The germline CDR1 and CDR2 sequences are MDHEN and SYDVKM. In DNA, the CDR3 is TGTGCCAGCAGTTTTCTTCCGGGAGACTCCCGCGAGCAGTACTTC. This encodes CASSFLPGDSREQYF.

The J gene is TRBJ2-2, the V gene TRBV4-2; unclear D gene. The CDR3 has 14 residues. CDR1 LGHNA and CDR2 YNFKEQ come from the germline V gene. V gave up 0 bases and J gave up 2 bases, with 4 bases separating them. CDR3 loop: CASSQEGNTGELFF. CDR3 bases: TGTGCCAGCAGCCAAGAGGGTAACACCGGGGAGCTGTTTTTT.

This sequence joins TRBV5-5 and TRBJ2-3; 7 bases match TRBD1. Unmatched junction bases numbered 4, after V lost 4 bases and J lost 5 bases. The CDR3 has 13 residues. Per germline, CDR1 SGHKS and CDR2 YYEKEE (reference sequence). Here the CDR3 reads CASSGDREDTQYF. CDR3 sequence (DNA): TGTGCCAGCAGCGGCGACAGGGAAGATACGCAGTATTTT.

The J gene is TRBJ1-6, the V gene TRBV7-2; 7 nucleotides agree with TRBD1. CDR3 size: 16 residues. Germline trimming cut 5 bases from V and 5 bases from J; bases unmatched to any gene: 9. CDR1 is SGHTA and CDR2 is FQGNSA in the germline V gene. The CDR3 loop reads CASSRRDRVNNSPLHF. Here the CDR3 DNA reads TGTGCCAGCAGCCGAAGAGACAGGGTTAATAATTCACCCCTCCACTTT.

On this clone: A much bigger clone sits one base away, suggesting this may be a read error. The sample holds other DNA sequences that translate to the same CDR3. The chain is built from TRBV5-1 and TRBJ1-2; D not certain. The CDR3 runs to 13 residues. The V gene lost 0 bases and the J gene lost 2 bases, with 5 bases spanning the gap. Germline loops: CDR1 SGHRS, CDR2 YFSETQ. The CDR3 reads CASSLGGNYGYTF. The CDR3, as DNA: TGCGCCAGCAGCTTGGGCGGGAACTATGGCTACACCTTC.

The CDR3 loop reads CATPVRFNTEAFF. As DNA, the CDR3 is TGTGCCACTCCGGTAAGGTTCAACACTGAAGCTTTCTTT. The chain joins TRBV27 to TRBJ1-1; no clear D. The CDR3 runs to 13 residues. The V gene's germline CDR1 is MNHEY and CDR2 SMNVEV (reference sequence). Trimming stripped 10 bases from V and 2 bases from J, with 14 bases between.

This sequence joins TRBV25-1 and TRBJ2-1, with 10 positions matching TRBD2. This CDR3 region has 17 residues. The J segment lost 7 bases and the V segment lost 8 bases, leaving 17 bases of the junction unmatched. CDR1 is MGHDK and CDR2 is SYGVNS in the germline V gene. The CDR3 sequence is CASSPASGGLSWNEQFF. The CDR3 nucleotides are TGTGCCAGCTCCCCCGCTAGCGGGGGTTTGTCCTGGAATGAGCAGTTCTTC.

This chain uses TRBV2 with TRBJ2-5, with a possible D match to TRBD1 (5 bases). V lost 1 base and J 5 bases, leaving 14 bases between the germline ends. The CDR3 loop spans 15 amino acids. The germline CDR1 and CDR2 sequences are SNHLY and FYNNEI. The CDR3 sequence: CASSEEARSGETQYF. CDR3 sequence (DNA): TGTGCCAGCAGTGAAGAGGCCAGATCAGGGGAGACCCAGTACTTC.